The next 29 T cell receptor beta chains were all read from a single sample in a study of blood T cell repertoires in COVID-19. Clones were sequenced by immunoSEQ multiplex PCR, and TCRdb holds only the in-frame ones, with some missing. The table includes about 240,000 clones, around 90% detected once. The sample taken for sequencing was peripheral blood. These receptors were collected from a woman aged 70 to 79 with active or convalescent COVID-19.

This clone came up once. This chain's CDR3 is CSVSLAGARQPQHF. CDR3 nucleotide sequence: TGCAGCGTCTCCTTAGCGGGGGCAAGGCAGCCCCAGCATTTT. The genes are TRBV29-1 and TRBJ1-5, with a possible D match to TRBD1 (6 bases). CDR3 length equals 14 residues. Trimming cost V 6 bases and J 7 bases, with 19 bases left between them. CDR1 is SQVTM, CDR2 ANQGSEA, per germline.

The chain carries TRBV24-1 and TRBJ1-2; D is ambiguous. V was clipped by 7 bases and J by 5 bases, with 13 bases between them. From germline, CDR1 is KGHDR and CDR2 SFDVKD. This CDR3 contains 13 residues. This CDR3 is CATRRAAGYGYTF. For the CDR3, the DNA is TGTGCCACCAGGCGCGCCGCGGGATATGGCTACACCTTC.

The V call is TRBV11-3, the J call TRBJ1-1; D is ambiguous. Germline CDR1 is SGHNT and CDR2 is YENEEA. The CDR3 runs to 11 residues. Between the trimmed V and J ends, which lost 1 base and 12 bases, there was a span of 9 bases. The chain's CDR3 is CASSLGEETFF. The CDR3 nucleotides are TGTGCCAGCAGCTTAGGGGAGGAAACTTTCTTT. The full variable domain, rest sourced from reference TRBV11-3 and TRBJ1-1, is EAGVVQSPRYKIIEKKQPVAFWCNPISGHNTLYWYLQNLGQGPELLIRYENEEAVDDSQLPKDRFSAERLKGVDSTLKIQPAELGDSAVYLCASSLGEETFFGQGTRLTVV.

Details on this clone: No DNA is shown, since the ends of the CDR3 on it are uncertain; the CDR3 is the one TCRdb lists. This rearrangement joins TRBV27 to TRBJ1-2; TRBD1, as called in the table, went unchecked against the DNA. The CDR3 adds up to 12 amino acids, both ends counted. Looked up from germline, CDR1 is MNHEY and CDR2 is SMNVEV (reference sequence). CDR3 sequence: CASSFGQGSVTF.

The V gene is TRBV14, the J gene TRBJ1-2; TRBD1 agrees at 8 bases. Germline CDR1 reads SGHDN; CDR2 reads FVKESK. CDR3 length: 14 residues. V gave up 6 bases and J gave up 4 bases; unmatched junction bases: 7. The CDR3 is CASSPGQGGYGYTF. The CDR3 DNA reads as TGTGCCAGCAGTCCCGGACAGGGCGGCTATGGCTACACCTTC.

CDR3 amino acids: CASSPLLPGQAISQYF. The CDR3 DNA follows: TGTGCCAGCAGCCCCTTACTCCCGGGACAGGCAATTTCCCAGTACTTC. This chain uses TRBV5-8 with TRBJ2-5; 8 bases line up with TRBD1. Germline V gives CDR1 SGHTS, CDR2 YDEGEE. V lost 4 bases, J lost 9 bases, and 17 bases stayed unmatched. The CDR3 totals 16 residues.

This sequence joins TRBV27 and TRBJ2-5, with TRBD2 as a possible D gene (7 bases). The CDR3 totals 13 residues. V was pared by 10 bases and J by 5 bases, with 17 bases between. Per the germline V gene, CDR1 is MNHEY and CDR2 is SMNVEV (reference sequence). Written as DNA, the CDR3 is TGTGCCACCGCGGGGGCCATAGGGGAGACCCAGTACTTC. Encoded protein: CATAGAIGETQYF.

This clone appeared once. The rearrangement joins TRBV3-1 (or the pseudogene TRBV3-2) to TRBJ2-7; 7 positions match TRBD1. The germline CDR1 and CDR2 sequences are LGHDT and YNNKEL (reference sequence). This CDR3 has 15 amino acids. V lost 6 bases, J lost 5 bases, and 13 bases stayed unmatched. The chain's CDR3 is CASSSQKGARDEQYF. The CDR3, as DNA: TGTGCCAGCAGTTCGCAGAAGGGGGCCAGGGACGAGCAGTACTTC.

The chain uses TRBV9 and TRBJ2-5; 7 nucleotides line up with TRBD1. V lost 3 bases, J lost 1 base, and 3 bases stayed unmatched. Germline CDR1 and CDR2: SGDLS and YYNGEE. This CDR3 has 14 residues. This CDR3 reads CASSAGTAQETQYF. CDR3 sequence (DNA): TGTGCCAGCAGCGCCGGGACAGCCCAAGAGACCCAGTACTTC.

The chain joins TRBV7-2 to TRBJ1-2; TRBD1 might be the D (5 bases). V lost 1 base and J 5 bases, leaving 14 bases between the germline ends. This CDR3 contains 15 residues. Germline CDR1 is SGHTA and CDR2 is FQGNSA. Here the CDR3 reads CASSLGAGPTYGYTF. CDR3 DNA sequence: TGTGCCAGCAGCTTAGGAGCGGGGCCCACTTATGGCTACACCTTC.

This clone was recorded only once. The chain joins TRBV11-2 to TRBJ2-6, with D possibly being TRBD1 (5 bases). This CDR3 has 19 amino acids. The germline V and J ends were trimmed by 5 bases and 0 bases, with 20 bases remaining between them. CDR1 is SGHAT and CDR2 is FQNNGV in the germline V gene. CDR3 amino acids: CASSPFPWGLASGANVLTF. The DNA of the CDR3 is TGTGCCAGCAGCCCCTTTCCTTGGGGCCTGGCCTCTGGGGCCAACGTCCTGACTTTC. The full variable domain, its missing parts supplied by reference TRBV11-2 and TRBJ2-6, is EAGVAQSPRYKIIEKRQSVAFWCNPISGHATLYWYQQILGQGPKLLIQFQNNGVVDDSQLPKDRFSAERLKGVDSTLKIQPAKLEDSAVYLCASSPFPWGLASGANVLTFGAGSRLTVL.

This sequence joins TRBV6-2 or TRBV6-3 and TRBJ2-2; D ambiguous. The ends were cut back, 4 bases at V and 0 bases at J, with 9 bases in the middle. Per the germline V gene, CDR1 is MNHEY and CDR2 is SVGEGT. The CDR3 runs to 15 residues. Here the CDR3 DNA reads TGTGCCAGCAGTTTCCTAGGTGCGAACACCGGGGAGCTGTTTTTT. Amino acid sequence: CASSFLGANTGELFF.

The table lists this clone with a few counts. The chain combines TRBV2 with TRBJ1-3; D is uncertain. V was shortened by 6 bases and J by 0 bases, with 15 bases between the two germline ends. The CDR3 extends over 16 amino acids. Germline lookup yields CDR1 SNHLY and CDR2 FYNNEI. This chain's CDR3 is CASSPDRQVSGNTIYF. The CDR3 DNA is TGTGCCAGCAGCCCCGACCGACAAGTCTCTGGAAACACCATATATTTT.

The rearrangement links TRBV15 to TRBJ2-5, with 8 bases that match TRBD1. V was clipped by 0 bases and J by 3 bases; unmatched bases: 18. The CDR3 has 20 amino acids. Germline-derived CDR1 and CDR2 are LNHNV and YYDKDF (reference sequence). Here the CDR3 DNA reads TGTGCCACCAGCAGAGACTATGTTCTTCCCGGACAGGGTGGGGAAGAGACCCAGTACTTC. Its translation is CATSRDYVLPGQGGEETQYF.

Here the CDR3 DNA reads TGTGCCAGCACCATCCACGGGGGTGTCGGGGAGCTGTTTTTT. Its protein product is CASTIHGGVGELFF. The chain carries TRBV5-6 and TRBJ2-2; D is perhaps TRBD2 (6 bases). This CDR3 has 14 residues. Trimming shortened V by 6 bases and J by 7 bases, and 16 bases separated the two germline ends. The germline CDR1 and CDR2 sequences are SGHDT and YYEEEE.

This rearrangement joins TRBV6-6 to TRBJ1-1, with D unresolved. The V end lost 7 bases, the J end lost 1 base, and 10 bases lay between the germline ends. The V gene's germline CDR1 is MNHNY and CDR2 SVGAGI (reference sequence). The CDR3 covers 13 residues. CDR3 protein: CASTWGGNTEAFF. The CDR3 DNA follows: TGTGCCAGCACCTGGGGAGGGAACACTGAAGCTTTCTTT.

V is TRBV24-1 and J is TRBJ1-1, with 9 positions matching TRBD1. Losses at the gene ends were 6 bases for V and 1 base for J; bases not matched to a gene: 5. The germline gives CDR1 KGHDR, CDR2 SFDVKD. The CDR3 consists of 15 residues. CDR3 residues: CATSTGGAGNTEAFF. The CDR3 DNA reads as TGTGCCACCAGTACAGGGGGCGCCGGGAACACTGAAGCTTTCTTT.

The chain links TRBV5-6 to TRBJ1-4, with 8 bases aligning to TRBD1. Losses at the gene ends were 2 bases for V and 8 bases for J; bases not matched to a gene: 5. The CDR3 runs to 14 residues. Germline values: CDR1 SGHDT, CDR2 YYEEEE. The CDR3: CASSFGDRREKLFF. The CDR3 DNA reads TGTGCCAGCAGCTTCGGGGACAGGCGGGAAAAACTGTTTTTT.

V usage is TRBV27 and J usage is TRBJ2-7; TRBD1 matches 9 bases. Germline CDR1 and CDR2: MNHEY and SMNVEV (reference sequence). The CDR3 runs to 14 residues. V shed 7 bases and J 0 bases; nucleotides not matched to a gene: 4. In DNA form, the CDR3 reads TGTGCCAGCAAGGGACAGGGTCTCTCCTACGAGCAGTACTTC. It codes for CASKGQGLSYEQYF.

This clone was picked up one time. The chain couples TRBV9 to TRBJ1-1; weak D call: TRBD1 (5 bases). CDR3 length equals 13 residues. V was shortened by 1 base and J by 3 bases, with 7 bases between the two germline ends. Per germline, CDR1 SGDLS and CDR2 YYNGEE. In DNA, the CDR3 is TGTGCCAGCAGCGTACAGGGATACACTGAAGCTTTCTTT. Amino acid sequence: CASSVQGYTEAFF.

The V gene is TRBV9, the J gene TRBJ2-3, with 7 nucleotides matching TRBD1. CDR1 and CDR2 (germline): SGDLS, YYNGEE. This CDR3 comprises 15 residues. The junction had 4 bases not matched to a gene; V was cut back by 3 bases and J by 0 bases. The CDR3 reads CASSGQGLSTDTQYF. In DNA, the CDR3 is TGTGCCAGCAGCGGACAGGGTTTAAGCACAGATACGCAGTATTTT.

The chain uses TRBV5-1 and TRBJ2-5, with no clear D. With 0 bases removed from V and 3 bases from J, the gap between germline ends came to 6 bases. The CDR3 covers 13 residues. CDR1 is SGHRS and CDR2 is YFSETQ in the germline V gene. This chain's CDR3 is CASSLGQEETQYF. The CDR3 region has the DNA TGCGCCAGCAGCTTGGGGCAGGAAGAGACCCAGTACTTC.

V is TRBV11-2 and J is TRBJ2-2; 10 bases match TRBD1. J was trimmed by 3 bases and V by 5 bases; bases with no gene match: 9. This CDR3 contains 17 residues. CDR1 and CDR2 (germline): SGHAT, FQNNGV. The CDR3 nucleotides are TGTGCCAGCAGCCTCCGGACAGGGGGATTTGACACCGGGGAGCTGTTTTTT. It translates to CASSLRTGGFDTGELFF.

V and J are TRBV4-1 and TRBJ1-1; tentatively, D is TRBD1 (6 bases). The germline V gene encodes CDR1 MGHRA and CDR2 YSYEKL. V was trimmed by 4 bases and J by 1 base, leaving 19 bases between them. There are 17 residues in the CDR3. The CDR3 is CASSPFPRGAGNTEAFF. In nucleotides, the CDR3 is TGCGCCAGCAGCCCATTTCCCCGGGGGGCTGGGAACACTGAAGCTTTCTTT.

The genes are TRBV2 and TRBJ1-1; D remains unclear. The CDR3 is 12 residues long. CDR1 SNHLY and CDR2 FYNNEI come from the germline V gene. V was shortened by 2 bases and J by 8 bases, with 9 bases between the two germline ends. The CDR3 sequence is CASSEIRVEAFF. The DNA for the CDR3 is TGTGCCAGCAGTGAAATAAGAGTAGAAGCTTTCTTT.

The rearrangement links TRBV9 to TRBJ1-1; 7 bases are a match to TRBD1. The CDR3 has 12 amino acids. The germline V gene encodes CDR1 SGDLS and CDR2 YYNGEE. The V and J ends lost 0 bases and 10 bases, in that order; junction bases with no gene match: 3. CDR3 protein: CASSVGQGLAFF. In DNA, the CDR3 is TGTGCCAGCAGCGTAGGACAGGGCTTAGCTTTCTTT.

The chain uses TRBV4-1 and TRBJ2-3; the match to TRBD2 covers 11 bases. The germline gives CDR1 MGHRA, CDR2 YSYEKL. This CDR3 contains 15 residues. Germline trimming cut 2 bases from V and 4 bases from J; bases unmatched to any gene: 2. CDR3 loop: CASSQLAGGADTQYF. CDR3 DNA sequence: TGCGCCAGCAGCCAACTAGCGGGGGGCGCAGATACGCAGTATTTT.

The chain combines TRBV7-2 with TRBJ1-2; 7 bases agree with TRBD1. CDR3 length equals 16 residues. The V segment lost 4 bases and the J segment 3 bases; nucleotides outside the gene matches: 11. CDR1 is SGHTA and CDR2 is FQGNSA in the germline V gene. CDR3: CASSSSSSGGDYGYTF. The CDR3 bases are TGTGCCAGCAGCTCCAGCTCCTCAGGGGGAGACTATGGCTACACCTTC.

This clone showed up just a few times. CDR3 nucleotides: TGTGCCAGCAGCTTAGAACAGACAAATTCACCCCTCCACTTT. It is translated as CASSLEQTNSPLHF. The rearrangement links TRBV7-2 to TRBJ1-6; D unresolved. The germline CDR1 and CDR2 sequences are SGHTA and FQGNSA. V was pared by 1 base and J by 7 bases, with 8 bases between. CDR3 length equals 14 residues.